Below are 3 T cell receptor beta chains sequenced from a single sample in a study of cytomegalovirus exposure and HLA in healthy donors. Data came from immunoSEQ multiplex PCR; TCRdb stores just in-frame clones and leaves some out. The table has 80,000 or so clones, 85% to 95% seen once. Sequencing was done on a sample of PBMCs. The receptors here all came from a woman under 30 in good health and CMV-seronegative.

V is TRBV4-1 and J is TRBJ2-1, with 11 bases that match TRBD2. V shed 4 bases, J shed 7 bases, and the junction held 12 bases outside the gene matches. The germline V gene encodes CDR1 MGHRA and CDR2 YSYEKL. This CDR3 comprises 17 residues. CDR3 DNA: TGCGCCAGCAGCCCCCGGGGAGCTAGCGGGGGGCTTAATGAGCAGTTCTTC. It codes for CASSPRGASGGLNEQFF.

The V and J genes are TRBV19 and TRBJ2-2; perhaps TRBD1 as D (7 bases). This CDR3 is 16 amino acids long. The V end lost 3 bases, the J end lost 8 bases, and 19 bases lay between the germline ends. CDR1 and CDR2 (germline): LNHDA, SQIVND (reference sequence). The CDR3: CASSMEGQLRPGELFF. In nucleotides, the CDR3 is TGTGCCAGTAGTATGGAGGGACAGCTTCGCCCTGGGGAGCTGTTTTTT. Full variable domain (missing parts from reference TRBV19 and TRBJ2-2): DGGITQSPKYLFRKEGQNVTLSCEQNLNHDAMYWYRQDPGQGLRLIYYSQIVNDFQKGDIAEGYSVSREKKESFPLTVTSAQKNPTAFYLCASSMEGQLRPGELFFGEGSRLTVL.

The V call is TRBV4-1, the J call TRBJ2-7; the D is unclear. This CDR3 is built from 19 residues. Germline V gene sequence: CDR1 MGHRA, CDR2 YSYEKL. Trimming removed 0 bases at V and 0 bases at J, with 21 bases between. The CDR3 protein is CASSQDYTSGPGPSYEQYF. CDR3 nucleotides: TGCGCCAGCAGCCAAGATTACACCTCGGGTCCGGGTCCCTCCTACGAGCAGTACTTC.